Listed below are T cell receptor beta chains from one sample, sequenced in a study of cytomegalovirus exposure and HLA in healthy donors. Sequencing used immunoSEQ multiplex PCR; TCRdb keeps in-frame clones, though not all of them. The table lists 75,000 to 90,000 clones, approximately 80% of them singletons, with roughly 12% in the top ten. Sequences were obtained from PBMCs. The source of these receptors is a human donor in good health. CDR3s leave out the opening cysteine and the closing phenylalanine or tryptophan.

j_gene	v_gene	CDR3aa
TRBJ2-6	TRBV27	ASSPRFSGANVLT
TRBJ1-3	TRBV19	ASSIDLEAGNTIY
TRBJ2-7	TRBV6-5	ASRIGQGGTYEQY
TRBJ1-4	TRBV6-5	ASSYRGLGTNEKLF
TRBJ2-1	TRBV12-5	ASGLGQGIYNEQF
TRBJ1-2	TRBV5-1	ASSSTGTGYYGYT
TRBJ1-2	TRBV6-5	ASSGGQVYGYT
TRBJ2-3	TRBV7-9	ASSPGTTSTDTQY
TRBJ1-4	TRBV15	AARQGPTNEKLF
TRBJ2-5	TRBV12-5	ASGPELLKTQY
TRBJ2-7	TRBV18	ASSPGDRTYEQY
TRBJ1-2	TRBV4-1	ASSQDQGNYGYT